This T cell receptor beta chain was captured by sequencing in a study of cytomegalovirus exposure and HLA in healthy donors. From germline, CDR1 is SGHNT and CDR2 YENEEA. CDR3 length: 13 amino acids. Trimming removed 0 bases from V and 7 bases from J, with 9 bases in between. This clone was seen a few times. PCR primers comprised 60 Vbeta and 13 Jbeta primers. Libraries were prepared by immunoSEQ multiplex PCR; TCRdb keeps only in-frame clonotypes and omits some of them. The sample carries roughly 150,000 clones, roughly 80% recorded once. The sample comprised PBMCs. This chain uses TRBV11-3 with TRBJ2-5; TRBD2 is a possible D gene (5 bases). This clonotype was obtained from a boy between 2 and 10 years old in good health and CMV-seronegative. For the CDR3, the DNA is TGTGCCAGCAGCTTAGATCCTGCGGGGACCCAGTACTTC. This sequence encodes CASSLDPAGTQYF.